The clone carrying this T cell receptor (beta chain) was recorded only once. Its antigen is currently unknown. Method: immunoSEQ multiplex PCR; TCRdb's copy keeps in-frame clones and lacks some. Among about 1,900,000 clones listed, about 95% were seen once. These data belong to a study of shared clonotypes between healthy human individuals. The overall study: Per-donor plates numbered three CD4 naive, three CD4 memory, two CD8 naive and one CD8 memory. Study-wide points: Rarefaction revealed incomplete sorted-subset sequencing despite large depth. When naive CD4 clonotypes were compared across a few donors, approximately 4.9% were shared. It was anticipated that sequencing depth would influence how many clonotypes donors shared.

The CDR3 is 18 amino acids. Trimming cost V 3 bases and J 0 bases; bases outside gene matches: 7. The V gene's germline CDR1 is SGDLS and CDR2 YYNGEE. As defined, naive CD8 cells were CD45RO-negative and positively selected for CCR7, with terminally differentiated effector memory CD45RA+ cells excluded. The sample consisted of naive CD8+ T cells sorted from blood. The sequence derives from a man between 18 and 29 years old in good health. The chain joins TRBV9 to TRBJ2-6, with 9 positions matching TRBD1. CDR3 region: CASSARDRVNSGANVLTF. CDR3 bases: TGTGCCAGCAGCGCCCGGGACAGGGTAAACTCTGGGGCCAACGTCCTGACTTTC.